The rows below give T cell receptor beta chains drawn from one sample of a study of blood T cells in healthy people across ages. TCRdb reprocessed the 5' RACE reads via MiXCR and lists one record per CDR3 protein. The sample includes approximately 1.5 million distinct CDR3 sequences, about 31% of them seen just once. The sequencing input was blood. The receptors derive from a woman aged 30 to 39 in good health. Each CDR3 is given with its conserved first and last residue. Each record gives: D gene, V gene, clone size, J gene, CDR3 DNA, CDR3 protein. A D gene is named only where the DNA matches it firmly. A clone size is listed for some rows: how often the clone was seen (once, few, many), or a class if it is expanded.

NA,TRBV6-6,NA,TRBJ2-1,TGTGCCGGCAGCTCCGACAGGCCAGAGCAATCCTACAATGAGCAGTTCTTC,CAGSSDRPEQSYNEQFF
NA,TRBV14,NA,TRBJ2-5,TGTGCCAGCAGCCAAAAAACGTGGGTCCCAACCAAAGAGACCCAGTACTTC,CASSQKTWVPTKETQYF
NA,TRBV6-6,few,TRBJ2-5,TGTGCCAGCAGTTACTCGAGACAGACTGGCCAAGAGACCCAGTACTTC,CASSYSRQTGQETQYF
NA,TRBV29-1,once,TRBJ2-7,TGCAGCACGAACCCCACCTACAATGAGCAGTACTTC,CSTNPTYNEQYF
NA,TRBV24-1,few,TRBJ2-3,TGTGCCACCAGTGATAGAAGGGCGGGAGATACGCAGTATTTT,CATSDRRAGDTQYF
NA,TRBV20-1,NA,TRBJ2-3,TGCAGTGCTAGGGGCGGAGTAGGTTTAAATACGCAGTATTTT,CSARGGVGLNTQYF
NA,TRBV7-6,few,TRBJ1-6,TGTGCCAGCAGCTTAGATATGGCAGGGCGTCGCTCCTATAATTCACCCCTCCACTTT,CASSLDMAGRRSYNSPLHF
NA,TRBV7-9,NA,TRBJ1-2,TGTGCCAGCACCCGGGGGCACCGGGGAGACTATGGCTACACCTTC,CASTRGHRGDYGYTF
NA,TRBV11-1,NA,TRBJ1-1,TGTGCCAGCAGCTTAGTTCCAGCTACTGAAGCTTTCTTT,CASSLVPATEAFF
NA,TRBV3-1,NA,TRBJ2-1,TGTGCCAGCGAAGGGACAAACAATGAGCAGTTCTTC,CASEGTNNEQFF
NA,TRBV12-3/TRBV12-4,NA,TRBJ1-5,TGTGCCAGCAGCCGACGGGGGGGTGTTGGTCAGCCCCAGCATTTT,CASSRRGGVGQPQHF
TRBD2,TRBV3-1,NA,TRBJ2-5,TGTGCCAGCAGCGGCCGTGAGCCGGGGGGGATACAAGAGACCCAGTACTTC,CASSGREPGGIQETQYF
NA,TRBV4-2,few,TRBJ2-7,TGTGCCAGCAGCCAAGAACGACTTCAGGCTGGAGAGCAGTACTTC,CASSQERLQAGEQYF